This TCR beta chain is from a study of T cells after yellow fever vaccination. About the research overall: The fractions with low cell numbers were processed using SMART-Seq v4 Ultra Low Input.

The length of the CDR3 is 16 residues. CDR1 is SGDLS, CDR2 YYNGEE, per germline. V shed 2 bases, J shed 4 bases, and the junction held 7 bases outside the gene matches. Each CDR3 protein gets one entry after TCRdb re-called the 5' RACE reads with MiXCR. Of some 160,000 distinct CDR3 sequences in the sample, roughly 8.8% were seen once. This clonotype showed up just a few times. Its antigen is undetermined. Findings and caveats of the study: Overall, a small share of clonotypes was seen in both CD4 and CD8 compartments. Boosting was followed by the reappearance of most primary-vaccination clones (less than 98% CD4, roughly 90% CD8).

Sequences were derived from CD8+ T cells sorted from PBMCs, sampled 45 days after the yellow fever booster vaccination. The receptor was derived from a man between 18 and 35 years old who received the YFV17D yellow fever vaccine. The chain combines TRBV9 with TRBJ2-3; 10 bases align to TRBD2. In DNA, the CDR3 is TGTGCCAGCAGCGTCGAGATTAGCGGGGGGTCAGATACGCAGTATTTT. This gives the protein CASSVEISGGSDTQYF. Based on the CDR3 plus reference TRBV9 and TRBJ2-3, the full variable domain is DSGVTQTPKHLITATGQRVTLRCSPRSGDLSVYWYQQSLDQGLQFLIQYYNGEERAKGNILERFSAQQFPDLHSELNLSSLELGDSALYFCASSVEISGGSDTQYFGPGTRLTVL.